The 9 T cell receptor beta chains given below trace back to one sample, sequenced in a study of cytomegalovirus exposure and HLA in healthy donors. PCR was performed using 60 Vbeta and 13 Jbeta primers. Profiled with immunoSEQ multiplex PCR; TCRdb holds only in-frame clones, not every one. The data show more than 110,000 clones, 79% seen once. The source material was PBMCs. These receptors were collected from a man younger than 35 in good health and CMV-seronegative.

The gene calls are TRBV6-1 and TRBJ1-2; TRBD1 might be the D (5 bases). Between the trimmed V and J ends, which lost 4 bases and 1 base, there was a span of 13 bases. Germline CDR1 is MNHNS and CDR2 is SASEGT. This CDR3 contains 15 residues. The CDR3 sequence is CASSVAGDHNYGYTF. The DNA for the CDR3 is TGTGCCAGCAGTGTTGCGGGGGATCATAACTATGGCTACACCTTC.

The V gene is TRBV18, the J gene TRBJ1-3, with D hard to call. CDR1 is KGHSH, CDR2 LQKENI, per germline. CDR3 length equals 16 residues. The V and J ends lost 6 bases and 0 bases respectively, with 15 bases between them. The CDR3 loop reads CASSFARATSGNTIYF. The DNA of the CDR3 is TGTGCCAGCTCCTTCGCGCGGGCCACCTCTGGAAACACCATATATTTT.

V is TRBV7-2 and J is TRBJ1-5, with a weak D call TRBD1 (6 bases). The CDR3 is 14 residues long. Deletions cut 5 bases from V and 2 bases from J, with 10 bases between. CDR1 and CDR2 (germline): SGHTA, FQGNSA. The CDR3 reads CASSQGGGNQPQHF. The CDR3 region has the DNA TGTGCCAGCAGCCAAGGGGGGGGCAATCAGCCCCAGCATTTT. The whole variable domain, remainder taken from reference TRBV7-2 and TRBJ1-5, is GAGVSQSPSNKVTEKGKDVELRCDPISGHTALYWYRQSLGQGLEFLIYFQGNSAPDKSGLPSDRFSAERTGGSVSTLTIQRTQQEDSAVYLCASSQGGGNQPQHFGDGTRLSIL.

The gene calls are TRBV10-3 and TRBJ1-3; unclear D gene. Germline V gene lookup returns CDR1 ENHRY and CDR2 SYGVKD. The CDR3 extends over 17 amino acids. V dropped 0 bases and J dropped 0 bases, with 12 bases sitting between them. Here the CDR3 DNA reads TGTGCCATCAGTGAGTCGAGCTCCACTCCCTCTGGAAACACCATATATTTT. It specifies CAISESSSTPSGNTIYF.

The chain joins TRBV7-9 to TRBJ2-2; D is ambiguous. The germline CDR1 and CDR2 sequences are SEHNR and FQNEAQ (reference sequence). V lost 3 bases to trimming and J lost 1 base, with 6 bases between them. CDR3 size: 14 residues. The DNA for the CDR3 is TGTGCCAGCAGCTTTAACAGGAACACCGGGGAGCTGTTTTTT. Translated, it gives CASSFNRNTGELFF.

A word on this clone: One end of the junction is discordant with germline, which a read error may explain. V gene TRBV7-9 combines with J gene TRBJ1-1; TRBD1 matches 7 bases. Germline V gene lookup returns CDR1 SEHNR and CDR2 FQNEAQ (reference sequence). CDR3 size: 15 residues. The CDR3 protein is CSSSIPTGSNTEAFF. The CDR3, as DNA: TGTTCCAGCAGTATACCGACAGGGTCGAACACTGAAGCTTTCTTT.

The chain couples TRBV6-5 to TRBJ1-1; weak D call: TRBD1 (5 bases). Per germline, CDR1 MNHEY and CDR2 SVGAGI. The CDR3 spans 16 residues. V dropped 0 bases and J dropped 4 bases, with 15 bases sitting between them. The CDR3 region is CASSYSSGKGVTEAFF. The CDR3 bases are TGTGCCAGCAGTTACTCTTCAGGGAAAGGTGTCACTGAAGCTTTCTTT.

The CDR3 reads CASSLGASAGSYEQYF. DNA for the CDR3: TGCGCCAGCAGCTTGGGGGCTAGCGCCGGCTCCTACGAGCAGTACTTC. The chain uses TRBV5-1 and TRBJ2-7; the D gene is possibly TRBD2 (6 bases). V was trimmed by 0 bases and J by 0 bases, leaving 13 bases between them. This CDR3 spans 16 amino acids. The germline V gene encodes CDR1 SGHRS and CDR2 YFSETQ.

The chain recombines TRBV7-2 with TRBJ1-6; D gene unclear. Trimming stripped 4 bases from V and 4 bases from J, with 14 bases between. The germline CDR1 and CDR2 sequences are SGHTA and FQGNSA. The CDR3 runs 16 residues. The CDR3 protein is CASSSRAFSYNSPLHF. The CDR3 DNA follows: TGTGCCAGCAGCTCGAGGGCCTTCTCTTATAATTCACCCCTCCACTTT.